This TCR beta chain was retrieved from a study of TIL therapy for anti-PD-1-resistant metastatic lung cancer. General study findings and limits: Many TIL product clones were absent from baseline tumor, suggesting clonal contraction.

Noted time point: pre-treatment sample, taken before nivolumab and TIL therapy. Pleural nodules or supraclavicular lymph nodes made up most of the excised metastases sampled. Progressing patients received lymphodepletion, expanded TIL infusion and IL-2. The libraries were made with immunoSEQ v3. Only in-frame clones appear in the TCRdb table, and some are missing; sequencing was by immunoSEQ multiplex PCR. Among just over 25,000 clones listed, 72% were seen once. Notes on this clone: Its antigen remains unknown.

CDR1 and CDR2 from the germline V gene are KGHSH and LQKENI. The CDR3 runs 13 residues. V was shortened by 6 bases and J by 7 bases, with 10 bases between the two germline ends. Sample: tumor tissue, taken at baseline. V gene TRBV18 combines with J gene TRBJ1-6; D not resolved. This receptor was obtained from a person between 30 and 79 years old with non-small cell lung cancer. The CDR3 region has the DNA TGTGCCAGCTCGGGCCAAGCAAATTCACCCCTCCACTTT. Its protein is CASSGQANSPLHF.